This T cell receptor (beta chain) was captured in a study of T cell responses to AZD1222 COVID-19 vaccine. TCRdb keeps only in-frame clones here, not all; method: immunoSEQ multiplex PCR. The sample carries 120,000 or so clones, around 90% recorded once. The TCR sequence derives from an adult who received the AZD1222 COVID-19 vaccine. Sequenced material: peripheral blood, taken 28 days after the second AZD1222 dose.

The CDR3 region is CASSKSPGQGPVGPQHF. CDR3 nucleotide sequence: TGTGCCAGCAGCAAAAGCCCCGGACAGGGTCCCGTGGGGCCCCAGCATTTT. The chain has TRBV21-1 and TRBJ1-5; the table names TRBD1, a call not compared with the DNA. TRBV21-1 represents a pseudogene. This CDR3 is 17 amino acids long.